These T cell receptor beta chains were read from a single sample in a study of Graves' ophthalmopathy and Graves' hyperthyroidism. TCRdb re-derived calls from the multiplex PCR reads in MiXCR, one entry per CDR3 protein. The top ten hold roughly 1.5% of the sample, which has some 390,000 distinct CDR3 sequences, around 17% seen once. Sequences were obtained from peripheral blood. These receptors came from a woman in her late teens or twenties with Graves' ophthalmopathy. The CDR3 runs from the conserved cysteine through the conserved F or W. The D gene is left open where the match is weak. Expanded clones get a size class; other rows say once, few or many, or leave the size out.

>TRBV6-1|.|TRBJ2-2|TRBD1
CASSEVRTGHGELFF
TGTGCCAGCAGTGAAGTTCGGACAGGTCACGGGGAGCTGTTTTTT
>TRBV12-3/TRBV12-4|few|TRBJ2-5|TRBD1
CASATHRTGMETQYF
TGTGCCAGCGCTACTCACAGGACAGGGATGGAGACCCAGTACTTC
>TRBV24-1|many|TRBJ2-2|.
CAIQGFTGELFF
TGTGCCATCCAGGGTTTCACCGGGGAGCTGTTTTTT
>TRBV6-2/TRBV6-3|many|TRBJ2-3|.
CASSYRRDRRTDTQYF
TGTGCCAGCAGTTACCGGAGAGACAGACGGACAGATACGCAGTATTTT
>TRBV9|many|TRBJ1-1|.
CASGSSPGGITEAFF
TGTGCCAGCGGGTCTAGCCCTGGAGGGATCACTGAAGCTTTCTTT
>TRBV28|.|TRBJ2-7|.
CASRHPGYQAYEQYF
TGTGCCAGCAGGCATCCAGGGTACCAGGCCTACGAGCAGTACTTC
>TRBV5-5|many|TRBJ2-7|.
CASSPSSLEQYF
TGTGCCAGCAGCCCGTCCTCCCTCGAGCAGTACTTC
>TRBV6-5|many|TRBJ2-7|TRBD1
CASSPPGQTEQYF
TGTGCCAGCAGTCCGCCGGGACAGACCGAGCAGTACTTC
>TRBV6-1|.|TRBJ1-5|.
CASSDLRTAEPQHF
TGTGCCAGCAGTGACCTGAGGACAGCCGAGCCCCAGCATTTT
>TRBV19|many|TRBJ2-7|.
CASSKFGGPYEQYF
TGTGCCAGTAGTAAATTTGGGGGGCCCTACGAGCAGTACTTC
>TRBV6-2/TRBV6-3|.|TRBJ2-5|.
CASSYIQETQHF
TGTGCCAGCAGTTATATTCAAGAGACCCAGCACTTC
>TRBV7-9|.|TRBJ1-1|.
CASSLDLSPTEAFF
TGTGCCAGCAGCTTAGATCTCAGTCCGACTGAAGCTTTCTTT
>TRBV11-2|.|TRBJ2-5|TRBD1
CASSFLTGAEETQYF
TGTGCCAGCAGCTTCCTGACAGGGGCTGAGGAGACCCAGTACTTC
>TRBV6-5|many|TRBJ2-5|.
CASSFGPTGETQYF
TGTGCCAGCAGTTTCGGACCAACGGGCGAGACCCAGTACTTC
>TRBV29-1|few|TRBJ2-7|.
CSVEEPQAGYEQYF
TGCAGCGTTGAAGAACCCCAGGCGGGCTACGAGCAGTACTTC
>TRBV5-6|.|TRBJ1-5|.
CASSGGGVLGNQPQHF
TGTGCCAGCAGCGGAGGGGGGGTACTGGGAAATCAGCCCCAGCATTTT
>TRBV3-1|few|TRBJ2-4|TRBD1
CASSQRDRGNIQYF
TGTGCCAGCAGCCAAAGGGACAGGGGAAACATTCAGTACTTC
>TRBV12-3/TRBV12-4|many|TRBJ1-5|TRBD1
CASSRGQAGQPQHF
TGTGCCAGCAGTAGAGGACAGGCGGGTCAGCCCCAGCATTTT
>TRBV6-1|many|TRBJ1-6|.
CASVGAPNSPLHF
TGTGCCAGCGTGGGGGCACCGAATTCACCCCTCCACTTT
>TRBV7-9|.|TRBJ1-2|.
CASSSSAPNYGYTF
TGTGCCAGCAGCTCGAGCGCTCCTAACTATGGCTACACCTTC
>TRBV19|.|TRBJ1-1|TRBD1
CASTPSGRGRNTEAFF
TGTGCCAGTACCCCCTCGGGCAGGGGGCGAAACACTGAAGCTTTCTTT
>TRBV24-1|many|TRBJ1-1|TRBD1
CATSGTGGNTEAFF
TGTGCCACCAGTGGGACAGGGGGTAACACTGAAGCTTTCTTT
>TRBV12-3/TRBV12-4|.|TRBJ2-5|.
CASSSRPPPGETQYF
TGTGCCAGCAGTTCGAGGCCCCCTCCGGGGGAGACCCAGTACTTC
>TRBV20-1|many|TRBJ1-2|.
CSARVGEGYTF
TGCAGTGCTAGAGTCGGGGAAGGCTACACCTTC
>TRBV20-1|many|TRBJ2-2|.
CSARMDGNTGELFF
TGCAGTGCTCGAATGGACGGGAACACCGGGGAGCTGTTTTTT
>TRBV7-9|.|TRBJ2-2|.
CASTGPGTGELFF
TGTGCCAGCACAGGACCGGGCACCGGGGAGCTGTTTTTT
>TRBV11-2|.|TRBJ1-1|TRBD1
CASSGQGALNTEAFF
TGTGCCAGCAGCGGACAGGGGGCATTGAACACTGAAGCTTTCTTT
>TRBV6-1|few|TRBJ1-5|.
CASSPGDVSNQPQHF
TGTGCCAGCAGTCCAGGGGATGTTAGCAATCAGCCCCAGCATTTT
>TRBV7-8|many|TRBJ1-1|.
CAIGGLNTEAFF
TGTGCCATCGGAGGCCTGAACACTGAAGCTTTCTTT